This is a list of T cell receptor beta chains from one sample in a study of cytomegalovirus exposure and HLA in healthy donors. Sequencing used immunoSEQ multiplex PCR; TCRdb keeps in-frame clones, though not all of them. The table shows 150,000 to 200,000 clones, with approximately 96% occurring only once. Sequenced input: PBMCs. The origin of the receptors is a woman under 30 in good health and CMV-seronegative. CDR3s include the opening cysteine and the closing phenylalanine or tryptophan. The order of the fields is V gene, clone size, J gene, D gene, CDR3 protein, CDR3 DNA. D genes are given only for firm matches. Expanded clones are given a class, and other clones once, few, many or no size at all.

V: TRBV29-1
size: NA
J: TRBJ1-1
D: NA
CDR3: CSISGTLEFSEAFF
DNA: TGCAGCATAAGCGGGACACTCGAATTTTCAGAAGCTTTCTTT

V: TRBV5-6
size: NA
J: TRBJ2-1
D: NA
CDR3: CASTGVGGGPNNEQFF
DNA: TGTGCCAGCACCGGGGTAGGGGGGGGGCCAAACAATGAGCAGTTCTTC

V: TRBV5-1
size: NA
J: TRBJ2-2
D: NA
CDR3: CASSQITGELFF
DNA: TGCGCCAGCAGCCAGATAACCGGGGAGCTGTTTTTT

V: TRBV19
size: NA
J: TRBJ2-2
D: NA
CDR3: CASSGSRGNTGELFF
DNA: TGTGCCAGTAGTGGTTCCAGGGGTAACACCGGGGAGCTGTTTTTT

V: TRBV5-4
size: NA
J: TRBJ1-2
D: NA
CDR3: CASSLDRNNYGYTF
DNA: TGTGCCAGCAGCTTGGACAGAAATAACTATGGCTACACCTTC

V: TRBV7-2
size: NA
J: TRBJ2-6
D: TRBD1
CDR3: CASSPTGGAGANVLTF
DNA: TGTGCCAGCAGCCCCACAGGGGGCGCTGGGGCCAACGTCCTGACTTTC

V: TRBV27
size: NA
J: TRBJ2-7
D: TRBD2
CDR3: CASSSGLAAYEQYF
DNA: TGTGCCAGCAGTTCGGGACTAGCGGCATACGAGCAGTACTTC

V: TRBV15
size: NA
J: TRBJ1-5
D: NA
CDR3: CATSTGEHNQPQHF
DNA: TGTGCCACCAGCACGGGGGAACACAATCAGCCCCAGCATTTT

V: TRBV19
size: NA
J: TRBJ2-7
D: NA
CDR3: CASSRENMASYEQYF
DNA: TGTGCCAGTAGTAGGGAGAACATGGCCTCCTACGAGCAGTACTTC

V: TRBV6-5
size: NA
J: TRBJ1-2
D: NA
CDR3: CASSQGGGASYGYTF
DNA: TGTGCCAGCAGTCAAGGGGGGGGCGCGTCCTATGGCTACACCTTC

V: TRBV30
size: NA
J: TRBJ1-4
D: NA
CDR3: CAWSRGGAVNFLEKLFF
DNA: TGTGCCTGGAGTCGGGGGGGTGCCGTTAACTTTCTGGAAAAACTGTTTTTT

V: TRBV7-8
size: NA
J: TRBJ2-5
D: NA
CDR3: CASSLVFGRVQQETQYF
DNA: TGTGCCAGCAGCTTAGTATTTGGGAGAGTACAACAAGAGACCCAGTACTTC

V: TRBV4-2
size: once
J: TRBJ2-1
D: TRBD2
CDR3: CASSQGPSSGGLWTEQFF
DNA: TGTGCCAGCAGCCAAGGTCCGAGTAGCGGGGGACTATGGACTGAGCAGTTCTTC

V: TRBV18
size: NA
J: TRBJ2-1
D: TRBD2
CDR3: CASSLGTSGYNEQFF
DNA: TGTGCCAGCTCACTCGGGACTAGCGGGTACAATGAGCAGTTCTTC

V: TRBV18
size: few
J: TRBJ2-1
D: TRBD1
CDR3: CASSHRQGVYNEQFF
DNA: TGTGCCAGCTCACACCGACAGGGGGTTTACAATGAGCAGTTCTTC

V: TRBV6-6
size: NA
J: TRBJ1-3
D: NA
CDR3: CASSDRPHSGNTIYF
DNA: TGTGCCAGCAGTGACAGGCCCCACTCTGGAAACACCATATATTTT

V: TRBV15
size: NA
J: TRBJ1-4
D: NA
CDR3: CATSSYRSTNEKLFF
DNA: TGTGCCACCAGCAGCTACAGATCAACTAATGAAAAACTGTTTTTT

V: TRBV9
size: once
J: TRBJ2-2
D: NA
CDR3: CASSVVIGGGTANTGELFF
DNA: TGTGCCAGCAGCGTGGTGATAGGTGGAGGGACAGCGAACACCGGGGAGCTGTTTTTT

V: TRBV9
size: NA
J: TRBJ1-5
D: TRBD1
CDR3: CASSVDGTGVQPQHF
DNA: TGTGCCAGCAGCGTAGACGGGACAGGGGTTCAGCCCCAGCATTTT

V: TRBV5-1
size: NA
J: TRBJ1-2
D: TRBD1
CDR3: CASSLQGDYGYTF
DNA: TGCGCCAGCAGCCTACAGGGGGACTATGGCTACACCTTC

V: TRBV27
size: NA
J: TRBJ1-2
D: NA
CDR3: CASRGGVNYGYTF
DNA: TGTGCCAGCAGAGGGGGTGTTAACTATGGCTACACCTTC

V: TRBV6-1
size: NA
J: TRBJ2-3
D: NA
CDR3: CASSEAPFRLITDTQYF
DNA: TGTGCCAGCAGTGAGGCTCCCTTCAGGTTAATCACAGATACGCAGTATTTT

V: TRBV2
size: few
J: TRBJ1-2
D: TRBD1
CDR3: CASRLDRPRSYTF
DNA: TGTGCCAGCAGGCTGGACAGGCCGAGGAGCTACACCTTC

V: TRBV6-5
size: NA
J: TRBJ1-1
D: NA
CDR3: CASRWTDGNTEAFF
DNA: TGTGCCAGCAGGTGGACAGATGGTAACACTGAAGCTTTCTTT

V: TRBV28
size: NA
J: TRBJ2-7
D: NA
CDR3: CASTRVGTLYEQYF
DNA: TGTGCCAGCACTAGGGTAGGGACTCTCTACGAGCAGTACTTC

V: TRBV6-5
size: NA
J: TRBJ1-2
D: TRBD1
CDR3: CASSTRTGGDYGYTF
DNA: TGTGCCAGCAGTACCAGGACAGGGGGAGACTATGGCTACACCTTC

V: TRBV6-5
size: NA
J: TRBJ2-5
D: TRBD2
CDR3: CASSRAGGETQYF
DNA: TGTGCCAGCAGTAGAGCGGGGGGGGAGACCCAGTACTTC

V: TRBV5-8
size: NA
J: TRBJ2-6
D: NA
CDR3: CASSLDGVGVLTF
DNA: TGTGCCAGCAGCTTGGACGGGGTGGGCGTCCTGACTTTC

V: TRBV18
size: NA
J: TRBJ2-5
D: TRBD2
CDR3: CASSGLGRQETQYF
DNA: TGTGCCAGCTCAGGACTAGGCCGGCAAGAGACCCAGTACTTC

V: TRBV18
size: NA
J: TRBJ1-1
D: NA
CDR3: CASSPGPRGRGDTEAFF
DNA: TGTGCCAGCTCACCAGGTCCCAGGGGACGGGGGGACACTGAAGCTTTCTTT

V: TRBV5-1
size: NA
J: TRBJ2-3
D: NA
CDR3: CASSLALNTDTQYF
DNA: TGCGCCAGCAGCTTGGCGTTAAACACAGATACGCAGTATTTT

V: TRBV30
size: NA
J: TRBJ1-2
D: TRBD1
CDR3: CAWSAGQGNSYGYTF
DNA: TGTGCCTGGAGTGCAGGACAGGGGAATTCTTATGGCTACACCTTC

V: TRBV4-3
size: NA
J: TRBJ2-7
D: TRBD2
CDR3: CASSQDWGAGGPSEQYF
DNA: TGCGCCAGCAGCCAAGATTGGGGAGCGGGGGGCCCTAGCGAGCAGTACTTC

V: TRBV10-1
size: NA
J: TRBJ2-1
D: NA
CDR3: CASSDAGSTIYNEQFF
DNA: TGCGCCAGCAGTGATGCCGGGTCTACGATTTACAATGAGCAGTTCTTC

V: TRBV11-2
size: once
J: TRBJ1-6
D: NA
CDR3: CASSLEGGSSYNSPLHF
DNA: TGTGCCAGCAGCTTAGAGGGCGGGAGCTCCTATAATTCACCCCTCCACTTT

V: TRBV27
size: NA
J: TRBJ2-1
D: NA
CDR3: CASSLVGMVGETYNEQFF
DNA: TGTGCCAGCAGTTTGGTCGGTATGGTAGGGGAAACCTACAATGAGCAGTTCTTC

V: TRBV7-8
size: NA
J: TRBJ1-3
D: NA
CDR3: CASSAPNSGNTIYF
DNA: TGTGCCAGCAGCGCCCCTAACTCTGGAAACACCATATATTTT

V: TRBV18
size: once
J: TRBJ1-2
D: NA
CDR3: CASSPTAEYGYTF
DNA: TGTGCCAGCTCACCTACAGCAGAATATGGCTACACCTTC

V: TRBV7-9
size: NA
J: TRBJ2-1
D: NA
CDR3: CASSPSTGSYNEQFF
DNA: TGTGCCAGCAGCCCAAGTACAGGCTCCTACAATGAGCAGTTCTTC